What follows describes a single T cell receptor beta chain. Assay: immunoSEQ multiplex PCR; the TCRdb copy retains only in-frame clones and omits some. The table records about 270,000 clones, roughly 90% of them present only once. The data stem from a study of blood T cell repertoires in COVID-19. Deletions cut 3 bases from V and 2 bases from J, with 16 bases between. Germline CDR1 reads SGHAT; CDR2 reads FQNNGV. The CDR3 is 16 amino acids. This chain joins TRBV11-2 and TRBJ2-5; a weak D match, TRBD1 (5 bases). The sequenced material came from peripheral blood. This receptor was taken from a woman younger than 45 with COVID-19, enrolled during active disease. The CDR3 DNA is TGTGCCAGCAGCTTTCAAGGGGCGGTTTCACAAGAGACCCAGTACTTC. This translates into CASSFQGAVSQETQYF. The full variable domain, with the rest looked up from reference TRBV11-2 and TRBJ2-5, is EAGVAQSPRYKIIEKRQSVAFWCNPISGHATLYWYQQILGQGPKLLIQFQNNGVVDDSQLPKDRFSAERLKGVDSTLKIQPAKLEDSAVYLCASSFQGAVSQETQYFGPGTRLLVL.